This TCR beta chain originates from a study of blood T cell repertoires in COVID-19. On the study more broadly: Some COVID-19 samples were acute and others convalescent; all came from the United States, Italy and Spain. T cells, B-cell-depleted T cells, or PBMCs provided the cDNA or gDNA that served as material.

The authors' processing: Nucleated cell number was recorded as an estimate derived from reference gene primer amplification. TCRdb's table, derived via immunoSEQ multiplex PCR, lists solely in-frame clones and lacks some. The DNA gave D and trimming, while V, J and clone size come from that table. The sample records about 170,000 clones, roughly 93% being singletons. Seattle patients were enrolled during active infection and followed longitudinally. Germline V gene sequence: CDR1 SGHTA, CDR2 FQGTGA. V was trimmed by 4 bases and J by 0 bases, leaving 10 bases between them. This CDR3 has 15 amino acids.

The specimen was peripheral blood. This clonotype was sampled from a man between 18 and 35 years old with COVID-19, enrolled during active disease. V and J are TRBV7-3 and TRBJ1-3; a possible D gene is TRBD1 (6 bases). The chain's CDR3 is CASSSTGFSGNTIYF. The CDR3 DNA follows: TGTGCCAGCAGCTCGACAGGTTTCTCTGGAAACACCATATATTTT.